The entry below describes one TCR beta chain. Deletions cut 0 bases from V and 7 bases from J, with 13 bases between. Germline lookup yields CDR1 LGHNT and CDR2 FRNRAP. The CDR3 loop spans 15 amino acids. This record comes from a study of shared T cell receptors in the human thymus. This table comes from immunoSEQ multiplex PCR, and its TCRdb copy is limited to in-frame clones, with some not included. The repertoire has hundreds of thousands of clones, around nine tenths of them found once; the top ten carry about 0.01%. These records were also assigned to another study, of human thymus T cells. As reported in that work: Healthy Finnish infants undergoing corrective surgery for congenital heart defects provided the donor material. Thymus tissue was removed during corrective cardiac surgery. Thymic and blood repertoires appeared to display a bias in their usage of V and J genes.

This chain joins TRBV12-5 and TRBJ1-5; D remains unclear. The sample comprised thymocytes. The TCR originated in a boy less than two years old with a congenital heart defect. CDR3 sequence: CASGLVSGGGQPQHF. CDR3 DNA: TGTGCTAGTGGTTTGGTAAGTGGAGGAGGCCAGCCCCAGCATTTT. The full variable domain, with the rest looked up from reference TRBV12-5 and TRBJ1-5, is DARVTQTPRHKVTEMGQEVTMRCQPILGHNTVFWYRQTMMQGLELLAYFRNRAPLDDSGMPKDRFSAEMPDATLATLKIQPSEPRDSAVYFCASGLVSGGGQPQHFGDGTRLSIL.